Below are 6 T cell receptor beta chains sequenced from a single sample in a study of blood T cell repertoires in COVID-19. Data came from immunoSEQ multiplex PCR; TCRdb stores just in-frame clones and leaves some out. The top ten clones hold 1% to 1.5% of a sample with about 380,000 clones, around 87% of them seen once. Input material: PBMCs or T cells enriched from blood (not recorded which). All receptors derive from a man younger than 45 who had recovered from COVID-19.

The rearrangement uses TRBV2 and TRBJ1-3; D call uncertain. V lost 3 bases and J 0 bases, leaving 15 bases between the germline ends. The CDR3 length is 17 residues. Looked up from germline, CDR1 is SNHLY and CDR2 is FYNNEI. CDR3 in amino acids: CASSDPDWTLSGNTIYF. The CDR3 nucleotides read TGTGCCAGCAGTGACCCGGACTGGACCCTCTCTGGAAACACCATATATTTT.

The chain uses TRBV11-2 and TRBJ1-2; 7 nucleotides match TRBD1. The CDR3 length is 16 residues. Germline V gene sequence: CDR1 SGHAT, CDR2 FQNNGV. Germline trimming cut 0 bases from V and 4 bases from J; bases unmatched to any gene: 8. As DNA, the CDR3 is TGTGCCAGCAGCTTAGATTTCCCCGGGACAGCCTATGGCTACACCTTC. Its protein is CASSLDFPGTAYGYTF.

The rearrangement uses TRBV7-9 and TRBJ2-7, with 8 bases fitting TRBD2. V was pared by 5 bases and J by 2 bases, with 5 bases of the junction left unmatched. CDR1 is SEHNR and CDR2 is FQNEAQ in the germline V gene (reference sequence). The CDR3 runs 14 residues. The CDR3 sequence is CASSDSGVTYEQYF. The CDR3 nucleotides are TGTGCCAGCAGCGATAGCGGGGTGACCTACGAGCAGTACTTC. The entire variable domain, with the rest obtained from reference TRBV7-9 and TRBJ2-7, is as follows: DTGVSQNPRHKITKRGQNVTFRCDPISEHNRLYWYRQTLGQGPEFLTYFQNEAQLEKSRLLSDRFSAERPKGSFSTLEIQRTEQGDSAMYLCASSDSGVTYEQYFGPGTRLTVT.

This clone was observed once. The chain is built from TRBV13 and TRBJ2-7; 7 nucleotides line up with TRBD1. Germline V gene sequence: CDR1 PRHDT, CDR2 FYEKMQ (reference sequence). The J segment lost 2 bases and the V segment lost 5 bases, leaving 18 bases of the junction unmatched. The CDR3 length is 18 residues. CDR3 loop: CASSRTYNYHRGPYEQYF. For the CDR3, the DNA is TGTGCCAGCAGCCGCACCTATAATTACCACAGGGGCCCCTACGAGCAGTACTTC.

The chain carries TRBV5-1 and TRBJ1-4; D may be TRBD1 (5 bases). This CDR3 comprises 14 residues. The germline V gene encodes CDR1 SGHRS and CDR2 YFSETQ. V lost 0 bases and J lost 8, with 11 bases in between. The CDR3 coding sequence is TGCGCCAGCAGCTTGGGGCAGGGCATGGAAAAACTGTTTTTT. Residues: CASSLGQGMEKLFF.

The chain links TRBV5-6 to TRBJ1-3, with D possibly matching TRBD1 (6 bases). The CDR3 runs 17 residues. Per the germline V gene, CDR1 is SGHDT and CDR2 is YYEEEE. Trimming removed 3 bases from V and 0 bases from J, with 16 bases in between. In nucleotides, the CDR3 is TGTGCCAGCAGCTCTATGACAGGCCCCAGCTCTGGAAACACCATATATTTT. Translated: CASSSMTGPSSGNTIYF.